This T cell receptor (beta chain) was found in a study of blood T cell repertoires in COVID-19. Study summary: Samples taken during acute and convalescent COVID-19 were collected in the United States, Italy and Spain. In each case, the material was cDNA or gDNA derived from T cells, B-cell-depleted T cells, or PBMCs.

Per the original methods: Amplification with reference gene primers provided the estimates of nucleated cell counts. The repertoire was sequenced with immunoSEQ multiplex PCR; TCRdb's copy has only in-frame clones and lacks some. Clonal size and the V and J genes are those of that table, whereas D and trimming came from the DNA. This sample carries roughly 100,000 clones, approximately 86% of them seen once, and the ten largest clones take 8.1%. The CDR3 totals 15 residues. Per the germline V gene, CDR1 is SGHTS and CDR2 is YDEGEE. With V trimmed by 6 bases and J by 8 bases, 11 bases remained unmatched.

Sequences were obtained from peripheral blood. The chain recombines TRBV5-8 with TRBJ2-1; 10 bases agree with TRBD2. The TCR was taken from a woman in her seventies with acute or convalescent COVID-19. The CDR3: CASTIRPSGSYEQFF. The DNA of the CDR3 is TGTGCCAGCACCATTAGGCCTAGCGGGAGTTATGAGCAGTTCTTC.